A single sample gave rise to the 11 T cell receptor beta chains below, sequenced in a study of vaccination and CD4 T cells after COVID-19. The assay that was used to sequence DNA from cultured CD4+ T cells was the Oncomine TCR Beta short-read assay. One entry per CDR3 protein results from TCRdb running MiXCR on the PCR reads. The sample yields around 15,000 distinct CDR3 sequences, around 40% seen once. Treatment denoted: roughly 10-day PBMC culture with coronavirus spike peptide pools or control peptides (ViraFEST assay). For these receptors, no antigen is known. Sequenced material: CD4+ T cells from blood, cultured in vitro, taken before SARS-CoV-2 vaccination. These receptors were collected from a human donor who had recovered from COVID-19.

This clonotype was found a few times. The chain joins TRBV20-1 to TRBJ2-1; tentatively, D is TRBD2 (7 bases). The CDR3 has 20 amino acids. The germline CDR1 and CDR2 sequences are DFQATT and SNEGSKA (reference sequence). V was clipped by 3 bases and J by 4 bases, with 31 bases between them. DNA for the CDR3: TGCAGTGCTAGGGACGCTTCAAGGGGGGGATCCGTCAATAATTACAATGAGCAGTTCTTC. Its protein is CSARDASRGGSVNNYNEQFF.

V gene TRBV6-1 combines with J gene TRBJ1-5; D uncertain. Trimming took off 3 bases at V and 0 bases at J, with 15 bases between the two ends. The CDR3 extends over 17 amino acids. Germline CDR1 and CDR2: MNHNS and SASEGT. CDR3 loop: CASSDRQNGYSNQPQHF. CDR3 nucleotides: TGTGCCAGCAGTGATAGGCAGAACGGTTATAGCAATCAGCCCCAGCATTTT.

V and J are TRBV24-1 and TRBJ1-5; 8 positions match TRBD1. The CDR3 totals 14 residues. Germline CDR1 is KGHDR and CDR2 is SFDVKD. Unmatched junction bases numbered 5, after V lost 5 bases and J lost 6 bases. The CDR3 loop is CATSATGVSQPQHF. The CDR3 region has the DNA TGTGCCACCAGTGCGACAGGGGTGAGTCAGCCCCAGCATTTT.

A few counts support this clonotype. The gene calls are TRBV28 and TRBJ1-2; D gene uncertain. Between the trimmed V and J ends, which lost 1 base and 3 bases, there was a span of 3 bases. CDR1 is MDHEN, CDR2 SYDVKM, per germline. The CDR3 is made up of 12 amino acids. The CDR3 coding sequence is TGTGCCAGCAGTTTATCCGACTATGGCTACACCTTC. This sequence encodes CASSLSDYGYTF.

The J gene is TRBJ2-3, the V gene TRBV10-3; 13 nucleotides match TRBD2. V lost 6 bases and J lost 0; bases outside the gene matches: 9. CDR1 is ENHRY, CDR2 SYGVKD, per germline. The CDR3 contains 18 residues. The CDR3 DNA reads TGTGCCATCAGCCGAGGGACTAGCGGGGCGACTAGCACAGATACGCAGTATTTT. Protein: CAISRGTSGATSTDTQYF.

The rearrangement joins TRBV20-1 to TRBJ1-5; possible D gene TRBD1, 6 bases. V shed 3 bases and J shed 0 bases, with 9 bases lying between them. The CDR3 is 14 residues long. The germline CDR1 and CDR2 sequences are DFQATT and SNEGSKA (reference sequence). The CDR3 DNA sequence: TGCAGTGCTAGGGGGGGCGCTAGCAATCAGCCCCAGCATTTT. Residues: CSARGGASNQPQHF.

This clonotype was seen a few times. The chain joins TRBV6-2 or TRBV6-3 to TRBJ2-4; 8 positions agree with TRBD1. The CDR3 runs to 14 residues. In germline, CDR1 is MNHEY, CDR2 SVGEGT. The ends lost 4 bases at V and 5 bases at J; junction bases unmatched: 4. The CDR3, as DNA: TGTGCCAGCAGTTTGACAGGGGTCCAAAACATTCAGTACTTC. This translates into CASSLTGVQNIQYF.

The V gene is TRBV5-1, the J gene TRBJ1-2, with D perhaps TRBD1 (6 bases). Germline loops: CDR1 SGHRS, CDR2 YFSETQ. This CDR3 is built from 15 residues. V lost 6 bases to trimming and J lost 4 bases, with 19 bases between them. The CDR3 here is CASTGNIGGIYGYTF. The CDR3 DNA is TGCGCCAGCACAGGGAATATAGGGGGAATCTATGGCTACACCTTC.

The rearrangement joins TRBV7-9 to TRBJ2-1; D gene uncertain. This CDR3 contains 12 residues. Trimming removed 5 bases at V and 4 bases at J, with 6 bases between. Germline-derived CDR1 and CDR2 are SEHNR and FQNEAQ (reference sequence). This CDR3 is CASSPDYNEQFF. CDR3 sequence (DNA): TGTGCCAGCAGCCCCGATTACAATGAGCAGTTCTTC.

The chain carries TRBV20-1 and TRBJ1-1; TRBD1 matches 7 bases. The CDR3 contains 13 residues. V was clipped by 2 bases and J by 4 bases; unmatched bases: 4. Per germline, CDR1 DFQATT and CDR2 SNEGSKA (reference sequence). Here the CDR3 reads CSARFDRATEAFF. CDR3 sequence (DNA): TGCAGTGCTAGATTCGACAGGGCCACTGAAGCTTTCTTT.

This clonotype was seen a few times. This chain uses TRBV6-1 with TRBJ1-2; D ambiguous. The CDR3 is 12 amino acids. Trimming shortened V by 7 bases and J by 6 bases, and 12 bases separated the two germline ends. Per the germline V gene, CDR1 is MNHNS and CDR2 is SASEGT. DNA for the CDR3: TGTGCCAGCACCGACACGAGGGATGGCTACACCTTC. The encoded protein is CASTDTRDGYTF.